These T cell receptor beta chains were read from a single sample in a study of cytomegalovirus exposure and HLA in healthy donors. Measured with immunoSEQ multiplex PCR; TCRdb has only the in-frame clones, and not every one. The repertoire holds more than 100,000 clones, over 65% seen once, with about 3.3% in the top ten. The sequencing input was PBMCs. These receptors came from a woman in her 30s in good health and CMV-seropositive. Each CDR3 is given without its conserved first and last residue.

v_call cdr3_aa
TRBV19 ASSRPYNEQF
TRBV19 ASSRGGVGDTQY
TRBV30 AWSVGAGPKNIQY
TRBV28 ASMKWRGAESTDTQY
TRBV18 ASSPNRQGASTEAF
TRBV14 ASSQFRGPYNEQF
TRBV25-1 ASSEPGRTEAF
TRBV11-2 ASSFPRQGVYNEQF
TRBV30 AWSLGGGQPQH
TRBV7-2 ASSFSLGRGQGADTQY
TRBV15 ATSATLKNQPQH
TRBV5-6 ASSFSGNTIY
TRBV5-1 ASSYDRANYGYT
TRBV6-1 ATHRTEAF
TRBV29-1 SVVSTGEAIRYNEQF
TRBV7-2 ASSLGGTVHEQY
TRBV5-5 ASSLRSESSGNTIY
TRBV6-5 ASSPLPYNREGYT
TRBV27 ASNTNPGRGGEKLF
TRBV27 ASSLSFGSYNSPLH
TRBV7-2 ASSLGGPAETQY
TRBV7-3 ASSLIGVSYNEQF
TRBV30 ACQGQGSSPLH
TRBV9 ASSVGPTTPHGELF
TRBV30 AWSVSGTNTGELF
TRBV28 ASSFTRGMSQPQH
TRBV4-3 ASSQGTSGGLETQY
TRBV15 ATRNVTGSWSYEQY
TRBV5-4 ASSQSHLPDTQY
TRBV4-3 ASSRVRATGGDSPLH
TRBV6-1 ASSELRDPKF
TRBV7-2 ASSSDFSDTQY
TRBV30 AWSVLGQPI
TRBV29-1 SVEFAGGGETQY
TRBV7-9 ASSSLNRLDEQY
TRBV7-3 ASSRQGPMGGELF
TRBV27 ASSLSGTSNNSPLH
TRBV5-1 ASSLAGDTGELF
TRBV6-5 AVQANTEAF
TRBV5-6 ASSSRLAGGRETQY
TRBV5-4 ASSQVLAGAQEQY
TRBV4-3 ASSQQAGGRFEQF
TRBV15 ATSETGTVGTAQY
TRBV30 AHSQTAANQPQH
TRBV7-8 ASSLAYGTGDYNEQF
TRBV7-2 ASSLMGGIPYEQY
TRBV4-1 ASSHPQGTQH
TRBV27 ASSLSPGGGAYGANVLT
TRBV4-1 ASSPRGPANTEAF
TRBV6-5 ASSRSGGDNEQF
TRBV6-5 ASSYLRNTEAF
TRBV7-9 ASSPTSPSYNEQF
TRBV5-6 ASSLPGGSYNEQF
TRBV5-6 ASSRELGGLYNEQF